This record covers a single TCR beta chain. Trimming removed 3 bases from V and 4 bases from J, with 10 bases in between. Per the germline V gene, CDR1 is SGHTA and CDR2 is FQGTGA. The CDR3 contains 14 residues. This sample was taken from a study of blood T cell repertoires in COVID-19. Libraries were prepared by immunoSEQ multiplex PCR; TCRdb keeps only in-frame clonotypes and omits some of them. The repertoire consists of about 80,000 clones, with approximately 83% occurring once and the leading ten covering about 10%. Sequenced: peripheral blood. This sequence was found in a human donor in a cohort sampled during active COVID-19. V and J are TRBV7-3 and TRBJ2-1, with D maybe TRBD1 (6 bases). CDR3 amino acids: CASSFGGGYNEQFF. CDR3 DNA: TGTGCCAGCAGCTTTGGGGGCGGGTACAATGAGCAGTTCTTC.